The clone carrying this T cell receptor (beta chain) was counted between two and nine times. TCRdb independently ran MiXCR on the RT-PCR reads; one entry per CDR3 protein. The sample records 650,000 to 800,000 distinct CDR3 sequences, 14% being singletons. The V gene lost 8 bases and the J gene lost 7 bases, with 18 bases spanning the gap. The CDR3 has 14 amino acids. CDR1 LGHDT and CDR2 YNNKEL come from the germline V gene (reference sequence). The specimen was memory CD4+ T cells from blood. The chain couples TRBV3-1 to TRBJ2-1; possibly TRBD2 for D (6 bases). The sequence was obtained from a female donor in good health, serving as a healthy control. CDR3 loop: CASGEAPRLNEQFF. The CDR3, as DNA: TGTGCCAGCGGGGAGGCGCCGCGACTGAATGAGCAGTTCTTC.